This T cell receptor beta chain was captured by sequencing in a study of T cell repertoires in cytomegalovirus infection. Study-level information: Indications came from public TCR beta signatures; they pointed to CMV infection and to a matching HLA type. Study-level findings and limits: Identification of carriers of CMV plus the relevant HLA was achieved through cumulative public TCR beta family frequency. Dominating the ex vivo response were HLA-C-restricted CMV-specific TCR beta clonotypes.

TCRdb redid the calling of the reads with MiXCR, one entry per CDR3 protein. Of around 300,000 distinct CDR3 sequences listed, about 26% are singletons. As for this clonotype: What it binds is not known.

CDR1 is SNHLY, CDR2 FYNNEI, per germline. The CDR3 is 11 amino acids. The germline V and J ends were trimmed by 6 bases and 7 bases, with 10 bases remaining between them. This receptor was obtained from a human donor in good health (CMV status not recorded). Some clones in this sample may be carry-over from other donors' samples. The sequenced sample was PBMCs. The rearrangement links TRBV2 to TRBJ2-7; D is perhaps TRBD2 (6 bases). CDR3 protein: CASRVGGEQYF. The CDR3 DNA reads as TGTGCCAGCAGGGTGGGGGGAGAGCAGTACTTC.